This TCR beta chain was sequenced for a study of T-cell reconstitution after alpha-beta-depleted transplantation in children. V shed 3 bases and J 6 bases; nucleotides not matched to a gene: 14. Germline V gene sequence: CDR1 LGHNA, CDR2 YSLEER. The CDR3 is made up of 17 amino acids. TCRbeta library construction was performed incorporating unique molecular identifiers. TCRdb re-called the PCR reads with MiXCR, one entry per CDR3 protein. The sample lists about 640,000 distinct CDR3 sequences; 10% to 15% were seen once. This clonotype was observed at least ten times. The receptor's source is a male patient aged 5 to 17 who had a stem cell transplant for acute myeloid leukemia, so the T cells may come from the graft donor. This material consisted of PBMCs, mostly from graft donor cells, taken 360 days after TCRalphabeta/CD19-depleted stem cell transplant. This rearrangement joins TRBV4-3 to TRBJ2-3; 8 nucleotides line up with TRBD1. This CDR3 reads CASSHPGGGKRGDTQYF. The CDR3, as DNA: TGCGCCAGCAGCCACCCAGGGGGCGGCAAGAGAGGGGATACGCAGTATTTT.